This paragraph covers one T cell receptor beta chain sequence. Its antigen is as yet unknown. Mismatch with germline at one junction end may stem from a read error. Other DNA sequences in the same sample also yield this CDR3. Clones were read by immunoSEQ multiplex PCR, and TCRdb kept only the in-frame ones, dropping some. Among about 75,000 clones listed, 86% were seen once. The entry originates in a study of OX40 agonist ivuxolimab in advanced cancers. Broader study findings: At 0.1 to 3.0 mg/kg, CD4+ and CD8+ blood T cells expanded clonally by week 6.

CDR1 and CDR2 (germline): SGHDT, YYEEEE. The CDR3 sequence is 17 residues long. The clonotype comes from an adult with an advanced solid tumor such as melanoma, head and neck, liver or kidney cancer. The input for sequencing was CD4+ or CD8+ T cells sorted from blood, taken in a trial of the OX40 agonist ivuxolimab. The chain couples TRBV5-6 to TRBJ2-5; possibly TRBD1 for D (6 bases). The CDR3 protein is CASSPARGQKSGQTQYF. In nucleotides, the CDR3 is TGTGCTAGCAGCCCAGCACGGGGACAAAAATCCGGCCAGACCCAGTACTTC. Together with reference TRBV5-6 and TRBJ2-5, the CDR3 gives the full variable domain: DAGVTQSPTHLIKTRGQQVTLRCSPKSGHDTVSWYQQALGQGPQFIFQYYEEEERQRGNFPDRFSGHQFPNYSSELNVNALLLGDSALYLCASSPARGQKSGQTQYFGPGTRLLVL.